A selection of T cell receptor beta chains follows, all from one sample in a study of control samples from healthy donors and cancer patients. Using immunoSEQ multiplex PCR, the repertoire was profiled, and TCRdb retains in-frame clones only, with some absent. Here the sample spans approximately 37,000 clones, around 88% being singletons. The sample taken for sequencing was PBMCs. The receptors originated from a woman aged 60-75 years with lung cancer. The CDR3 runs from the conserved cysteine through the conserved F or W. D genes are given only for firm matches. Some rows have no size entry. The others give once, few or many, or a class for an expanded clone.

>-|TRBJ2-3|-|TRBV5-4
TGTGCCAGCAGTTCCACAGATACGCAGTATTTT
CASSSTDTQYF
>-|TRBJ2-2|TRBD1|TRBV24-1
TGTGCCACCAACGCCGACAGGGAAGGCGGGGAGCTGTTTTTT
CATNADREGGELFF
>-|TRBJ1-6|-|TRBV23-1
TGCGCCAGCAGCCCAAAACTCCTTGGCTTT
CASSPKLLGF
>-|TRBJ2-7|-|TRBV7-9
TGTGCCAGCAGCTTAGGTGGAGGGACGGATTTGGAGCAGTACTTC
CASSLGGGTDLEQYF
>-|TRBJ2-7|-|TRBV5-1
TGCGCCAGCAGCTTAGAAGGGAAGGACGAGCAGTACTTC
CASSLEGKDEQYF
>-|TRBJ2-2|-|TRBV19
TGTGCCAGTAGTGCTTGGACTGGCACCGGGGAGCTGTTTTTT
CASSAWTGTGELFF
>-|TRBJ2-2|-|TRBV24-1
TGTGCCACCAGTGGGACAACGAACACCGGGGAGCTGTTTTTT
CATSGTTNTGELFF
>-|TRBJ2-7|-|TRBV7-9
TGTGCCAGCAGCTTAGAAGGGGCGCAATACGAGCAGTACTTC
CASSLEGAQYEQYF
>-|TRBJ2-3|-|TRBV9
TGTGCCAGCGAAGCCCGGGGGATAGGCGATACGCAGTATTTT
CASEARGIGDTQYF
>-|TRBJ2-6|-|TRBV19
TGTGCCAGTAGTATCCTTCGGGGAATGACCTCTGGGGCCAACGTCCTGACTTTC
CASSILRGMTSGANVLTF
>-|TRBJ2-5|-|TRBV7-3
TGTGCCAGCAGCTTAAGCCCAGGGTCTTTAGAGACCCAGTACTTC
CASSLSPGSLETQYF
>-|TRBJ2-7|-|TRBV5-5
TGTGCCAGCAGCAAACACCAGGGAGGCGTCTACGAGCAGTACTTC
CASSKHQGGVYEQYF
>-|TRBJ1-3|-|TRBV7-6
TGTGCCAGCAGCTTAAGGGCGGAAAGCAGAGGCTCTGGAAACACCATATATTTT
CASSLRAESRGSGNTIYF
>-|TRBJ1-1|-|TRBV19
TGTGCCAGTATCGAGACACCCTTTTACATGAACACTGAAGCTTTCTTT
CASIETPFYMNTEAFF
>-|TRBJ2-7|TRBD1|TRBV7-9
TGTGCCAGCAGCTTAAATCAGGGGGTCAGCGAGCAGTACTTC
CASSLNQGVSEQYF
>few|TRBJ1-5|TRBD1|TRBV6-5
TGTGCCAGCACCCTGGGGGGACAGGGCACCCAGCCCCAGCATTTT
CASTLGGQGTQPQHF
>-|TRBJ1-1|-|TRBV6-1
TGTGCCAGCAGTGATAGAAGTTACACTGAAGCTTTCTTT
CASSDRSYTEAFF
>-|TRBJ2-7|-|TRBV7-3
TGTGCCAGCAGCTTAGGCCCGGGGGAGCAGTACTTC
CASSLGPGEQYF
>-|TRBJ2-7|TRBD1|TRBV27
TGTGCCAGCAGTTCGCGGACAGGGGCATTTCTGTACTTC
CASSSRTGAFLYF
>-|TRBJ1-5|TRBD1|TRBV18
TGTGCCAGCTCACGTCCCGGGACAGGGTTCGGCAATCAGCCCCAGCATTTT
CASSRPGTGFGNQPQHF
>-|TRBJ1-5|-|TRBV6-5
TGTGCCAATGCCTTTGAGGTCAATCAGCCCCAGCATTTT
CANAFEVNQPQHF
>-|TRBJ1-2|TRBD1|TRBV9
TGTGCCAGCAGCGAGGGACAGGGGGCGCGTTTCATAGGTTCGAGTGGCTACACCTTC
CASSEGQGARFIGSSGYTF
>-|TRBJ1-1|TRBD1|TRBV30
TGTGCCTGGAGTGTAGGCCAGGGGGGAGCTGAAGCTTTCTTT
CAWSVGQGGAEAFF
>-|TRBJ1-1|-|TRBV27
TGTGCCAGCAGTTCCCAGGGTTACAAGAACACTGAAGCTTTCTTT
CASSSQGYKNTEAFF
>-|TRBJ1-3|-|TRBV15
TGTGCCACCAGCCGCAGGGGCTCTGGAAACACCATATATTTT
CATSRRGSGNTIYF
>-|TRBJ1-5|-|TRBV19
TGTGCCAGTAGTATAGTGCTCCAGGGCGGGCAGCCCCAGCATTTT
CASSIVLQGGQPQHF
>-|TRBJ1-5|-|TRBV5-5
TGTGCCAGCAGCTGGGACGGGGATCAGCCCCAGCATTTT
CASSWDGDQPQHF
>-|TRBJ2-1|-|TRBV5-8
TGTGCCAGCAGCGTGTGGACGTCTCAGGATGAGCAGTTCTTC
CASSVWTSQDEQFF
>-|TRBJ2-1|-|TRBV6-6
TGTGCCAGCAGTTCGGGACGGCATTACAATGAGCAGTTCTTC
CASSSGRHYNEQFF
>-|TRBJ2-2|-|TRBV18
TGTGCCAGCTCACCACAGGGGGACGGGGAGCTGTTTTTT
CASSPQGDGELFF
>-|TRBJ1-5|-|TRBV10-3
TGTGCCATCAGTAGGACGGGCGAGAACAATCAGCCCCAGCATTTT
CAISRTGENNQPQHF
>-|TRBJ2-1|TRBD1|TRBV11-3
TGTGCCAGCAGCTTAGGGACAGGGGGCCATGAGCAGTTCTTC
CASSLGTGGHEQFF
>-|TRBJ1-1|TRBD1|TRBV30
TGTGCCTATACCGGGACAGGGAACACTGAAGCTTTCTTT
CAYTGTGNTEAFF
>-|TRBJ1-5|-|TRBV7-3
TGTGCCAGCAGCTTAAACGGACAGAATAGCAATCAGCCCCAGCATTTT
CASSLNGQNSNQPQHF
>-|TRBJ1-3|-|TRBV4-3
TGCGCCAGCAGCCAAGATTACCCGATCACCTCTTCACGAGCGGGAAACACCATATATTTT
CASSQDYPITSSRAGNTIYF
>-|TRBJ2-2|TRBD2|TRBV30
TGTGCCTGGAGTCTAGCGGGGGCAGTCACCGGGGAGCTGTTTTTT
CAWSLAGAVTGELFF
>-|TRBJ2-5|-|TRBV6-5
TGTGCCAGCAGTTACCAAGAGACCCAGTACTTC
CASSYQETQYF
>-|TRBJ1-4|-|TRBV18
TGTGCCAGCTCACCACCTTCTATGCAGGGGGAAAAACTGTTTTTT
CASSPPSMQGEKLFF
>few|TRBJ2-3|TRBD2|TRBV10-3
TGTGCCATCATGCCGGGACTAGGAGTGGCAGATACGCAGTATTTT
CAIMPGLGVADTQYF